Reported below is one TCR beta chain. It has no known antigen specificity. No much larger clone exists at a distance of one base, and base qualities are not known. One collaborating source in Seattle enrolled patients during active infection and followed them longitudinally through the course of disease. The collaborating institutions used their own protocols to collect whole blood in K2EDTA tubes. For TCRbeta analysis, collaborator samples were shipped as frozen whole blood, as isolated PBMCs, or as DNA extracted from either sample type. At the junction V is shortened by 5 bases and J by 4 bases, with 12 bases in between. The CDR3 spans 14 residues, from the cysteine through the phenylalanine. The only DNA kept is the CDR3, 42 bases in frame from the first base. The germline V gene (reference sequence) supplies CDR1 GTSNPN and CDR2 SVGIG. TCRbeta CDR3 regions were amplified from genomic DNA by means of the immunoSEQ Assay, a bias-controlled multiplex PCR. The paper's processing steps were these. Nucleated cell counts per sample were estimated from amplification of reference gene primers within the assay. To quantify the absolute abundance of each unique TCRbeta CDR3 rearrangement, sequence reads were collapsed and filtered. For each sample, productive Simpson clonality was calculated by taking the square root of Simpson's diversity index across productive rearrangements. TCRdb took over this immuneACCESS table, retaining in-frame rearrangements with V and J assigned. Such tables are incomplete; in checked studies, under half of the missing clones stem from an unresolved V gene, and the remainder is unexplained. From that table come the V and J calls and clone size; the DNA was used to work out D and trimming. The table for this sample lists some 31,000 clones; approximately 81% of them were counted only once. 3.1% of the sample lies in the top ten.

The sample originates from a study of blood T cell repertoires in COVID-19 (dated by TCRdb to the early 2020s). Looking at the study overall: Samples from collaborators originated in the United States, Italy and Spain and spanned both the acute and convalescent phases of COVID-19. The material from the prospective study consisted of cDNA or gDNA derived from T cells, B-cell-depleted T cells, or PBMCs. Deeply sampled blood TCRbeta repertoires from subjects exposed to, actively infected with, or recovered from COVID-19 were included in the dataset. The repertoires were made available in a free public database intended to serve as a resource for research on the immune response to SARS-CoV-2. Samples were obtained from the ongoing ImmuneRACE study (first 160 participants) and from over a thousand subjects provided by 6 global collaborators. The sample metadata nearly always contained a de-identified subject ID, COVID-19 status, age in years and sex. HLA class I and class II types, where available, came from metadata supplied by the sample provider rather than from assay-based typing. The investigation overall reported the following: Clinical and demographic metadata were provided uncurated, with the amount varying by source and participant.

The chain employs TRBV30 and TRBJ1-6; confidence is insufficient to name the D gene. This receptor was identified in a man aged 70 or older with COVID-19, enrolled during active disease. Sequenced sample: peripheral blood. The encoded CDR3 is CAWAPEVYNSPLHF. The nucleotide sequence reads as follows: TGTGCCTGGGCCCCGGAGGTTTATAATTCACCCCTCCACTTT. The CDR3, completed at both ends by the reference TRBV30 and TRBJ1-6 genes, gives the full variable domain SQTIHQWPATLVQPVGSPLSLECTVEGTSNPNLYWYRQAAGRGLQLLFYSVGIGQISSEVPQNLSASRPQDRQFILSSKKLLLSDSGFYLCAWAPEVYNSPLHFGNGTRLTVT.